A selection of T cell receptor beta chains follows, all from one sample in a study of blood T cell repertoires in COVID-19. Repertoires were generated with immunoSEQ multiplex PCR, while TCRdb's copy carries only in-frame clones and drops some. The sample includes over 75,000 clones, around four fifths seen only once; the top ten take about an eighth. Sequencing was performed on peripheral blood. The source of these receptors is a human donor in a cohort sampled during active COVID-19. The CDR3 runs from the conserved cysteine through the conserved F or W. The D gene is left open where the match is weak. Some rows mark clone size as missing; the rest say once, few, many or name a class of expanded clone.

j_call: TRBJ1-2
d_call: -
clone_size: -
v_call: TRBV12-3/TRBV12-4
cdr3_nt: TGTGCCAGCAGTCCGGACAGTTTCTATGGCTACACCTTC
cdr3_aa: CASSPDSFYGYTF

j_call: TRBJ2-1
d_call: -
clone_size: -
v_call: TRBV5-1
cdr3_nt: TGCGCCAGCAGCTTGGTTCCCACAGCTGAGCAGTTCTTC
cdr3_aa: CASSLVPTAEQFF

j_call: TRBJ1-1
d_call: -
clone_size: few
v_call: TRBV3-1/TRBV3-2
cdr3_nt: TGTGCCAGCAGCCAAGGACTGATGAACACTGAAGCTTTCTTT
cdr3_aa: CASSQGLMNTEAFF

j_call: TRBJ2-1
d_call: TRBD2
clone_size: -
v_call: TRBV18
cdr3_nt: TGTGCCAGCTCACCACCGTCGGGAGGGGGGGATGAGCAGTTCTTC
cdr3_aa: CASSPPSGGGDEQFF

j_call: TRBJ1-5
d_call: -
clone_size: -
v_call: TRBV19
cdr3_nt: TGTGCCAGTAGTATAGTCGGCAGGGTGAATGATCAGCCCCAGCATTTT
cdr3_aa: CASSIVGRVNDQPQHF

j_call: TRBJ2-5
d_call: TRBD1
clone_size: -
v_call: TRBV3-1/TRBV3-2
cdr3_nt: TGTGCCAGCAGCCAAATGACAGGGGGACAGACCCAGTACTTC
cdr3_aa: CASSQMTGGQTQYF

j_call: TRBJ2-6
d_call: -
clone_size: -
v_call: TRBV4-2
cdr3_nt: TGTGCCAGCAGCCAAGATATTTTCTCTGGGGCCAACGTCCTGACTTTC
cdr3_aa: CASSQDIFSGANVLTF

j_call: TRBJ1-2
d_call: -
clone_size: -
v_call: TRBV27
cdr3_nt: TGTGCCAGCAGTTTCGCAGGCTCGAAGGTTTACTATGGCTACACCTTC
cdr3_aa: CASSFAGSKVYYGYTF

j_call: TRBJ1-1
d_call: -
clone_size: -
v_call: TRBV9
cdr3_nt: TGTGCCAGCAGCCTCTCCATAGGGGGAAGCGAAGCTTTCTTT
cdr3_aa: CASSLSIGGSEAFF

j_call: TRBJ2-3
d_call: -
clone_size: -
v_call: TRBV30
cdr3_nt: TGTGCCTGGAATCACTTCCCTGGTGCAGATACGCAGTATTTT
cdr3_aa: CAWNHFPGADTQYF

j_call: TRBJ2-7
d_call: -
clone_size: -
v_call: TRBV2
cdr3_nt: TGTGCCAGCAGTGGGGCGGGGGCGGACTACTACGAGCAGTACTTC
cdr3_aa: CASSGAGADYYEQYF

j_call: TRBJ2-4
d_call: -
clone_size: -
v_call: TRBV2
cdr3_nt: TGTGCCAGCAGTGAAGCGGTAAACAGAATAGCCAAAAACATTCAGTACTTC
cdr3_aa: CASSEAVNRIAKNIQYF

j_call: TRBJ2-7
d_call: TRBD2
clone_size: few
v_call: TRBV2
cdr3_nt: TGTGCCAGCAGCGAGCGGGAGGGGAACGAGCAGTACTTC
cdr3_aa: CASSEREGNEQYF

j_call: TRBJ1-2
d_call: TRBD1
clone_size: -
v_call: TRBV7-2
cdr3_nt: TGTGCCAGCAGCTTAACTACAGGGGGCTCATACACCTTC
cdr3_aa: CASSLTTGGSYTF

j_call: TRBJ1-6
d_call: -
clone_size: -
v_call: TRBV6-5
cdr3_nt: TGTGCCAGCAGCCGAGACATCCATAATTCACCCCTCCACTTT
cdr3_aa: CASSRDIHNSPLHF

j_call: TRBJ2-2
d_call: TRBD2
clone_size: -
v_call: TRBV10-1
cdr3_nt: TGCGCCAGCAGACCCGGTAGCGGGAGCACCGGGGAGCTGTTTTTT
cdr3_aa: CASRPGSGSTGELFF

j_call: TRBJ1-5
d_call: -
clone_size: -
v_call: TRBV3-1/TRBV3-2
cdr3_nt: TGTGCCAGCAGCCAAGATCTCGCAGGGGCCAGCAATCAGCCCCAGCATTTT
cdr3_aa: CASSQDLAGASNQPQHF